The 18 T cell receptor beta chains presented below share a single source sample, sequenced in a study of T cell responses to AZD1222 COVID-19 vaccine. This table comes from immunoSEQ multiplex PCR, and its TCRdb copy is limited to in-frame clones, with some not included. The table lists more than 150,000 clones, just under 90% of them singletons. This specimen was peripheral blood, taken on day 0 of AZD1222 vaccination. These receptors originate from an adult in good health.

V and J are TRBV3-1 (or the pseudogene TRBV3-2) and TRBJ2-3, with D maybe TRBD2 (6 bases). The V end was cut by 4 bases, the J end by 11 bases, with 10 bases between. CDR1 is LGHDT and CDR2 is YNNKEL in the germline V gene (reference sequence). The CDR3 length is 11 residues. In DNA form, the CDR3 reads TGTGCCAGCAGCCGGGGGGACGTGCAGTATTTT. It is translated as CASSRGDVQYF.

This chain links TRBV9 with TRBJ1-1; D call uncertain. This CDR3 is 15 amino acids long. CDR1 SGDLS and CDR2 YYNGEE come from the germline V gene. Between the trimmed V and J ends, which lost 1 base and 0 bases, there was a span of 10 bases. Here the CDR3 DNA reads TGTGCCAGCAGCGTAACCGGGCTAATGAACACTGAAGCTTTCTTT. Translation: CASSVTGLMNTEAFF.

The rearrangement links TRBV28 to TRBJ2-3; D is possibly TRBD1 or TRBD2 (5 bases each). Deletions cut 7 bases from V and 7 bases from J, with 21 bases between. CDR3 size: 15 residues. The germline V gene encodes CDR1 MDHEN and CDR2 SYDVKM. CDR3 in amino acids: CASIGAGAPSYTQYF. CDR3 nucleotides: TGTGCCAGCATTGGAGCCGGGGCACCCTCATATACGCAGTATTTT.

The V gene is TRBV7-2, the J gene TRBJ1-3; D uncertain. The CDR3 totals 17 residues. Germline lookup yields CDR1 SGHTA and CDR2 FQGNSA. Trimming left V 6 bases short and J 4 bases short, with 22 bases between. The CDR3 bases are TGTGCCAGCAGTCCAATGACGGGGTTAGGCTTCGGAAACACCATATATTTT. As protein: CASSPMTGLGFGNTIYF.

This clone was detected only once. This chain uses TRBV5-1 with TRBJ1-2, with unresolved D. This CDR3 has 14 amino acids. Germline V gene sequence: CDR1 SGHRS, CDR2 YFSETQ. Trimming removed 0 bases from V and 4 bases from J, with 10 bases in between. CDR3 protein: CASSLGGPVYGYTF. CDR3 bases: TGCGCCAGCAGCTTGGGCGGGCCTGTCTATGGCTACACCTTC.

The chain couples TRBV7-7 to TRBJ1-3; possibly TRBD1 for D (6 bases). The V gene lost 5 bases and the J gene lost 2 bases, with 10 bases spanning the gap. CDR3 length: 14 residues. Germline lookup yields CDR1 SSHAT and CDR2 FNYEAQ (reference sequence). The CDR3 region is CASSPGQPGNTIYF. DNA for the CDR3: TGTGCCAGCAGCCCCGGACAGCCTGGAAACACCATATATTTT.

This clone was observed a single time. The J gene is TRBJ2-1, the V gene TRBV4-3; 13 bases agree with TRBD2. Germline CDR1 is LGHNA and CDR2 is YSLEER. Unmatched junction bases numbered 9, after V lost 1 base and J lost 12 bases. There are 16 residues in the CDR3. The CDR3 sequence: CASSQAGTSGIVGQFF. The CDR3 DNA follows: TGCGCCAGCAGCCAAGCCGGGACTAGCGGGATAGTAGGGCAGTTCTTC.

DNA for the CDR3: TGTGCCAGCAGCTCGGAGCAAGCAACTAATGAAAAACTGTTTTTT. As protein: CASSSEQATNEKLFF. This chain joins TRBV5-5 and TRBJ1-4; unclear D gene. The CDR3 sequence is 15 residues long. V was pared by 3 bases and J by 0 bases, with 9 bases between. Germline V gives CDR1 SGHKS, CDR2 YYEKEE (reference sequence).

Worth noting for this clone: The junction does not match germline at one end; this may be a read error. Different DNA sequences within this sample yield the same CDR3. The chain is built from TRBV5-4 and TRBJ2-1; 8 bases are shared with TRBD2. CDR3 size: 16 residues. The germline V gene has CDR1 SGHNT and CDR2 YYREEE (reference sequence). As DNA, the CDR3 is TGCGCCAGCAGCGCCGTGTCGGGACTAGCCTACAATGAGCAGTTCTTC. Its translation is CASSAVSGLAYNEQFF.

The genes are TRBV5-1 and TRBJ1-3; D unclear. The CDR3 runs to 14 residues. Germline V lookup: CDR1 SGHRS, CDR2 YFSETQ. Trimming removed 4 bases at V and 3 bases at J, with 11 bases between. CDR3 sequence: CASSPLSGGNTIYF. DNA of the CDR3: TGCGCCAGCAGCCCCCTGTCCGGTGGAAACACCATATATTTT.

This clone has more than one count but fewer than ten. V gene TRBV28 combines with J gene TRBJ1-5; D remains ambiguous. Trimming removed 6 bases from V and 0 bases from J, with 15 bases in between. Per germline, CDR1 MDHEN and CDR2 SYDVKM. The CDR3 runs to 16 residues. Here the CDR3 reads CASSPGGRDSNQPQHF. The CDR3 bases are TGTGCCAGCAGCCCGGGCGGGAGAGATAGCAATCAGCCCCAGCATTTT.

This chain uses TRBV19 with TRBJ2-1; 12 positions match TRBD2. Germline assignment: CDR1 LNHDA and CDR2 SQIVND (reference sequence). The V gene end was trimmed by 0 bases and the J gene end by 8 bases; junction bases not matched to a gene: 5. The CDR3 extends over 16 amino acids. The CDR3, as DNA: TGTGCCAGTAGTATAGATCCTAGCGGGGGGGCGTATGAGCAGTTCTTC. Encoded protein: CASSIDPSGGAYEQFF.

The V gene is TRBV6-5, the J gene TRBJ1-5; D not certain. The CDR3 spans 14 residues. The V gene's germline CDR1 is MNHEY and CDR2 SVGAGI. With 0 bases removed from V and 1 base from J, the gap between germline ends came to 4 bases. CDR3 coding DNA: TGTGCCAGCAGTTACTCGGGCAGCAATCAGCCCCAGCATTTT. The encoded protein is CASSYSGSNQPQHF.

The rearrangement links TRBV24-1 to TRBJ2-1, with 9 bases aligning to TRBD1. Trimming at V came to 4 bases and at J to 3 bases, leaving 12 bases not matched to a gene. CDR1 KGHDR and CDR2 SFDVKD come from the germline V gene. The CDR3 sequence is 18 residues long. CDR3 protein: CATSDSPGQGGRYNEQFF. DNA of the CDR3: TGTGCCACCAGTGACTCACCGGGACAGGGAGGACGCTACAATGAGCAGTTCTTC.

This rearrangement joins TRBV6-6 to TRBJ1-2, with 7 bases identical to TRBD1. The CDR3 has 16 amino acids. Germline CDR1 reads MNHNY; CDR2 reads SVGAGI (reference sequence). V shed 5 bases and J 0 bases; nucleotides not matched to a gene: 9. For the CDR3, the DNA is TGTGCCAGCAGTCGATCGGACAGGTTAGCTAACTATGGCTACACCTTC. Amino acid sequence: CASSRSDRLANYGYTF.

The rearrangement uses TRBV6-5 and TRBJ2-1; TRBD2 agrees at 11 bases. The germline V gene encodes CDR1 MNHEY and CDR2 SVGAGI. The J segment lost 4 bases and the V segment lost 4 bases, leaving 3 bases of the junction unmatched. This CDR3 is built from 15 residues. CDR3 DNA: TGTGCCAGCAGTTTCGGACTAGCGGGTTACAATGAGCAGTTCTTC. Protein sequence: CASSFGLAGYNEQFF.

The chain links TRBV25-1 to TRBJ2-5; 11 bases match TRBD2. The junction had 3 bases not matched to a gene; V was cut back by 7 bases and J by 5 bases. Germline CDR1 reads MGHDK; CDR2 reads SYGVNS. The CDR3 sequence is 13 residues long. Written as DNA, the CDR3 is TGTGCCAGCACTTTAGCGGGGGGGGAGACCCAGTACTTC. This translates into CASTLAGGETQYF.

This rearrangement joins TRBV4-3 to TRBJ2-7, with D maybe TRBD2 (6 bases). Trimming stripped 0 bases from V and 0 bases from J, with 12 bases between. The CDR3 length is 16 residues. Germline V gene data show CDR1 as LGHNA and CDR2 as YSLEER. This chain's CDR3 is CASSQDGGPISYEQYF. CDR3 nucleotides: TGCGCCAGCAGCCAAGACGGGGGACCGATCTCCTACGAGCAGTACTTC.